The 29 T cell receptor beta chains below all came from one sample that was sequenced in a study of CD8+ T cells in alopecia areata. Treatment indicated: oral pan-JAK inhibitor, 5-10 mg twice daily. Isolated RNA was reverse transcribed into cDNA used as the sequencing template. Using immunoSEQ multiplex PCR, the repertoire was profiled, and TCRdb retains in-frame clones only, with some absent. The sample consists of about 210,000 clones, about three fifths of them appearing once. The material was CD4+ T cells sorted from blood, obtained at week 4, from a patient treated with tofacitinib. These receptors all stem from a human donor with alopecia areata.

V is TRBV30 and J is TRBJ2-4; D is uncertain. The CDR3 extends over 14 amino acids. Germline CDR1 GTSNPN, CDR2 SVGIG (reference sequence). V lost 3 bases, J lost 0 bases, and 9 bases lay in between. CDR3 coding DNA: TGTGCCTGGAGCACGGACCTAGCCAAAAACATTCAGTACTTC. Its protein product is CAWSTDLAKNIQYF.

The chain is built from TRBV4-3 and TRBJ1-6; maybe TRBD1 (6 bases). The length of the CDR3 is 15 residues. Germline values: CDR1 LGHNA, CDR2 YSLEER. V was trimmed by 0 bases and J by 8 bases, leaving 11 bases between them. As DNA, the CDR3 is TGCGCCAGCAGCCAAGACCCGGAGGGGGATTCACCCCTCCACTTT. It codes for CASSQDPEGDSPLHF.

The sample holds a few counts of this clone. The V call is TRBV29-1, the J call TRBJ2-5; the D is unclear. The CDR3 has 12 amino acids. Trimming stripped 4 bases from V and 3 bases from J, with 9 bases between. Germline assignment: CDR1 SQVTM and CDR2 ANQGSEA. The CDR3 DNA follows: TGCAGCGTTGGAGTCGTCGAAGAGACCCAGTACTTC. It codes for CSVGVVEETQYF.

J is TRBJ2-5 and V is TRBV6-5; the D gene is possibly TRBD2 (5 bases). Germline CDR1 reads MNHEY; CDR2 reads SVGAGI. V lost 8 bases, J lost 3 bases, and 13 bases lay in between. The CDR3 is 13 amino acids. This CDR3 reads CASRGWREETQYF. The CDR3 region has the DNA TGTGCCAGCCGGGGATGGCGAGAAGAGACCCAGTACTTC.

The chain is built from TRBV2 and TRBJ1-1, with D hard to call. Germline CDR1 and CDR2: SNHLY and FYNNEI. The CDR3 extends over 13 amino acids. V gave up 4 bases and J gave up 5 bases, with 11 bases separating them. CDR3 DNA: TGTGCCAGCAGTGCTCAAGGTACGACTGAAGCTTTCTTT. It is translated as CASSAQGTTEAFF.

This clone was seen just once. This rearrangement joins TRBV19 to TRBJ1-2; the D is unclear. Germline loops: CDR1 LNHDA, CDR2 SQIVND (reference sequence). The CDR3 contains 14 residues. Deletions cut 0 bases from V and 4 bases from J, with 9 bases between. CDR3 residues: CASSIDQGGYGYTF. CDR3 in DNA: TGTGCCAGTAGTATAGACCAAGGAGGCTATGGCTACACCTTC.

The genes are TRBV11-2 and TRBJ1-2, with D maybe TRBD1 (6 bases). V was cut by 5 bases and J by 7 bases, with 23 bases left in between. The CDR3 sequence is 16 residues long. CDR1 is SGHAT, CDR2 FQNNGV, per germline. CDR3 in DNA: TGTGCCAGCAGCCCTTCGGGCCTGCAGGGGTTCCGTGGCTACACCTTC. It is translated as CASSPSGLQGFRGYTF. The full variable domain, rest sourced from reference TRBV11-2 and TRBJ1-2, is EAGVAQSPRYKIIEKRQSVAFWCNPISGHATLYWYQQILGQGPKLLIQFQNNGVVDDSQLPKDRFSAERLKGVDSTLKIQPAKLEDSAVYLCASSPSGLQGFRGYTFGSGTRLTVV.

This clone has just a few counts. This chain connects TRBV2 to TRBJ1-5; D is possibly TRBD1 (5 bases). Between the trimmed V and J ends, which lost 2 bases and 0 bases, there was a span of 17 bases. From germline, CDR1 is SNHLY and CDR2 FYNNEI. The CDR3 totals 18 residues. CDR3 region: CASSETRGARNSNQPQHF. The CDR3, as DNA: TGTGCCAGCAGTGAAACGCGTGGGGCTCGTAATAGCAATCAGCCCCAGCATTTT.

The chain carries TRBV18 and TRBJ2-1, with D unclear. Germline V gives CDR1 KGHSH, CDR2 LQKENI. The CDR3 is made up of 13 amino acids. V lost 5 bases and J 5 bases, leaving 10 bases between the germline ends. CDR3 sequence: CASSYSRDNEQFF. In nucleotides, the CDR3 is TGTGCCAGCTCATACTCACGGGACAATGAGCAGTTCTTC.

CDR3 residues: CAWRVGGGSTDTQYF. DNA of the CDR3: TGTGCCTGGAGGGTTGGCGGGGGCTCCACAGATACGCAGTATTTT. J is TRBJ2-3 and V is TRBV30, with D perhaps TRBD2 (7 bases). V lost 3 bases and J 2 bases, leaving 15 bases between the germline ends. The CDR3 length is 15 residues. Germline V gives CDR1 GTSNPN, CDR2 SVGIG (reference sequence).

The sample holds a few counts of this clone. V gene TRBV10-3 combines with J gene TRBJ2-3; 7 nucleotides line up with TRBD1. This CDR3 has 13 residues. Germline loops: CDR1 ENHRY, CDR2 SYGVKD. The J segment lost 3 bases and the V segment lost 10 bases, leaving 7 bases of the junction unmatched. This CDR3 reads CATQTGRTDTQYF. Here the CDR3 DNA reads TGTGCCACTCAGACAGGGAGAACAGATACGCAGTATTTT.

This clone was recorded a few times. The chain combines TRBV4-2 with TRBJ2-7; D is ambiguous. Germline assignment: CDR1 LGHNA and CDR2 YNFKEQ. The CDR3 is made up of 14 amino acids. V shed 2 bases and J shed 7 bases, with 15 bases lying between them. CDR3 amino acids: CASSQPTSRREQYF. For the CDR3, the DNA is TGTGCCAGCAGCCAACCAACCTCGCGCCGGGAGCAGTACTTC.

V is TRBV30 and J is TRBJ1-4; possible D gene TRBD1, 5 bases. Between the trimmed V and J ends, which lost 0 bases and 8 bases, there was a span of 13 bases. Germline CDR1 is GTSNPN and CDR2 is SVGIG (reference sequence). This CDR3 region has 14 residues. CDR3 in amino acids: CAWSVLGVGEKLFF. For the CDR3, the DNA is TGTGCCTGGAGTGTGTTAGGGGTGGGGGAAAAACTGTTTTTT.

V gene TRBV14 combines with J gene TRBJ1-1; no definite D call. The CDR3 covers 13 residues. The ends were cut back, 4 bases at V and 2 bases at J, with 8 bases in the middle. Germline CDR1 SGHDN, CDR2 FVKESK. The chain's CDR3 is CASSRQVNTEAFF. In DNA form, the CDR3 reads TGTGCCAGCAGCCGGCAGGTCAACACTGAAGCTTTCTTT. The full variable domain, completed using reference TRBV14 and TRBJ1-1, is EAGVTQFPSHSVIEKGQTVTLRCDPISGHDNLYWYRRVMGKEIKFLLHFVKESKQDESGMPNNRFLAERTGGTYSTLKVQPAELEDSGVYFCASSRQVNTEAFFGQGTRLTVV.

The V gene is TRBV2, the J gene TRBJ1-1; 7 positions match TRBD1. The length of the CDR3 is 14 residues. Germline CDR1 is SNHLY and CDR2 is FYNNEI. Losses at the gene ends were 4 bases for V and 3 bases for J; bases not matched to a gene: 5. As DNA, the CDR3 is TGTGCCAGCAGTGGGGACAGCCGATACACTGAAGCTTTCTTT. Translated: CASSGDSRYTEAFF. Filled out from reference TRBV2 and TRBJ1-1, the complete variable domain reads EPEVTQTPSHQVTQMGQEVILRCVPISNHLYFYWYRQILGQKVEFLVSFYNNEISEKSEIFDDQFSVERPDGSNFTLKIRSTKLEDSAMYFCASSGDSRYTEAFFGQGTRLTVV.

The rearrangement uses TRBV7-8 and TRBJ2-4; 12 positions match TRBD1. The germline gives CDR1 SGHVS, CDR2 FQNEAQ. This CDR3 spans 14 amino acids. Trimming removed 5 bases from V and 9 bases from J; junction bases left unmatched: 5. This CDR3 is CASSPGTGGVIQYF. The CDR3 DNA reads as TGTGCCAGCAGCCCAGGGACAGGGGGCGTCATTCAGTACTTC.

This chain joins TRBV25-1 and TRBJ2-7, with 7 bases aligning to TRBD1. The ends lost 3 bases at V and 4 bases at J; junction bases unmatched: 9. The CDR3 runs 15 residues. Germline CDR1 reads MGHDK; CDR2 reads SYGVNS. In nucleotides, the CDR3 is TGTGCCAGCAGTGAGTCTGGGACAGCGAGGTACGAGCAGTACTTC. Protein: CASSESGTARYEQYF.

In this sample, this clone turned up once. The chain combines TRBV5-1 with TRBJ2-4, with D possibly matching TRBD2 (7 bases). The CDR3 is made up of 15 amino acids. V was pared by 3 bases and J by 4 bases, with 14 bases between. Germline-derived CDR1 and CDR2 are SGHRS and YFSETQ. The CDR3 region has the DNA TGCGCCAGCAGCTCCCGGGGGGCAGGGAAAAACATTCAGTACTTC. Protein: CASSSRGAGKNIQYF.

CDR3 region: CASSSSSGRITGELFF. CDR3 DNA: TGCGCCAGCAGTTCCTCTAGCGGGCGTATCACCGGGGAGCTGTTTTTT. The chain employs TRBV5-1 and TRBJ2-2; 8 positions agree with TRBD2. Germline V gene lookup returns CDR1 SGHRS and CDR2 YFSETQ. V lost 5 bases, J lost 4 bases, and 10 bases stayed unmatched. The CDR3 has 16 residues.

V and J are TRBV29-1 and TRBJ1-5; the D is unclear. The germline V and J ends were trimmed by 5 bases and 8 bases, with 16 bases remaining between them. The CDR3 spans 13 residues. Per the germline V gene, CDR1 is SQVTM and CDR2 is ANQGSEA. The CDR3 coding sequence is TGCAGCGTTCAAAGCAATCATTGGGAGCCCCAGCATTTT. Protein product: CSVQSNHWEPQHF.

The chain employs TRBV7-2 and TRBJ1-5; possible D gene TRBD1, 5 bases. V lost 0 bases to trimming and J lost 12 bases, with 6 bases between them. CDR3 length: 11 residues. The germline CDR1 and CDR2 sequences are SGHTA and FQGNSA. CDR3: CASSLAGDQHF. The CDR3 DNA is TGTGCCAGCAGCTTAGCGGGGGACCAGCATTTT.

V and J are TRBV29-1 and TRBJ2-1, with 12 bases fitting TRBD2. The CDR3 is made up of 15 amino acids. Losses at the gene ends were 6 bases for V and 2 bases for J; bases not matched to a gene: 5. In germline, CDR1 is SQVTM, CDR2 ANQGSEA. CDR3 loop: CSVPLAGGTYNEQFF. The CDR3 nucleotides are TGCAGCGTCCCCCTAGCGGGGGGGACCTACAATGAGCAGTTCTTC.

The J gene is TRBJ1-5, the V gene TRBV4-1; no reliable D call. Trimming shortened V by 4 bases and J by 3 bases, and 19 bases separated the two germline ends. The germline V gene has CDR1 MGHRA and CDR2 YSYEKL. This CDR3 is built from 17 residues. CDR3 nucleotide sequence: TGCGCCAGCAGCCTCCGGATCTTTACGGCAGTCAATCAGCCCCAGCATTTT. This codes for CASSLRIFTAVNQPQHF.

This CDR3 reads CASGLAGEDTQYF. The CDR3 coding sequence is TGCGCCAGCGGACTAGCGGGGGAAGATACGCAGTATTTT. The chain employs TRBV5-1 and TRBJ2-3, with TRBD2 matching 13 bases. J gave up 5 bases and V 7 bases, and 1 base lay outside the gene matches. The germline gives CDR1 SGHRS, CDR2 YFSETQ. This CDR3 is built from 13 residues.

The chain couples TRBV2 to TRBJ2-3, with D possibly TRBD1 on 5 matching bases. The CDR3 length is 14 residues. Trimming left V 8 bases short and J 2 bases short, with 14 bases between. Germline V CDR1 and CDR2: SNHLY, FYNNEI. CDR3: CASQYNRFTDTQYF. CDR3 in DNA: TGTGCCAGCCAGTATAACAGGTTCACAGATACGCAGTATTTT.

The J gene is TRBJ2-3, the V gene TRBV15; no clear D. The CDR3 contains 15 residues. V was shortened by 5 bases and J by 4 bases, with 16 bases between the two germline ends. Germline CDR1 and CDR2: LNHNV and YYDKDF (reference sequence). The CDR3 DNA is TGTGCCACCAGCTACTCCTTTACCCCCGCAGATACGCAGTATTTT. It translates to CATSYSFTPADTQYF.

This chain links TRBV30 with TRBJ2-3; tentative D call: TRBD1 (5 bases). Germline values: CDR1 GTSNPN, CDR2 SVGIG (reference sequence). There are 15 residues in the CDR3. Deletions cut 1 base from V and 1 base from J, with 12 bases between. The CDR3 reads CAWSEGYSRTDTQYF. In nucleotides, the CDR3 is TGTGCCTGGAGTGAGGGGTACTCCCGCACAGATACGCAGTATTTT.

The rearrangement joins TRBV5-6 to TRBJ2-7, with 8 bases aligning to TRBD1. This CDR3 has 11 residues. Germline-derived CDR1 and CDR2 are SGHDT and YYEEEE. V lost 7 bases, J lost 5 bases, and 2 bases stayed unmatched. The CDR3 DNA sequence: TGTGCCAGCGGACAGGGCAACGAGCAGTACTTC. This gives the protein CASGQGNEQYF.

The rearrangement links TRBV5-1 to TRBJ1-4; 9 bases align to TRBD1. The CDR3 is 15 amino acids. Germline assignment: CDR1 SGHRS and CDR2 YFSETQ. The ends lost 4 bases at V and 8 bases at J; junction bases unmatched: 9. The CDR3 region is CASSGAGTGREKLFF. Written as DNA, the CDR3 is TGCGCCAGCAGCGGTGCCGGGACAGGGCGAGAAAAACTGTTTTTT.